This T cell receptor beta chain appears in the sequencing data of a study of shared clonotypes between healthy human individuals. Looking at the study overall: Used for every donor were three CD4 naive, three CD4 memory, two CD8 naive and one CD8 memory plate. Findings and limits, study-wide: Naive subsets typically showed greater estimated richness than memory subsets. Clonotypes not shared had lower generation probabilities than those common to all four donors.

In the naive CD8 group, cells lacked CD45RO and were positively selected for CCR7, so terminally differentiated effector memory CD45RA+ cells were left out. All donors were healthy HIV-negative adults lacking recent acute infections or vaccinations. V lost 8 bases to trimming and J lost 4 bases, with 14 bases between them. The germline gives CDR1 SNHLY, CDR2 FYNNEI. The CDR3 sequence is 13 residues long. Regarding this clone: Its target is unknown.

TCRdb's copy holds only in-frame clones and misses some; the assay was immunoSEQ multiplex PCR. The sample contains over 750,000 clones, just over 95% of which appear only once. This TCR derives from a man aged 25 to 40 in good health. The sequencing input was naive CD8+ T cells sorted from blood. The chain links TRBV2 to TRBJ1-1; no firm D call. CDR3 in amino acids: CASSDGVGTEAFF. The CDR3 nucleotides are TGTGCCAGCTCGGACGGTGTGGGCACTGAAGCTTTCTTT. The full variable domain, with the rest looked up from reference TRBV2 and TRBJ1-1, is EPEVTQTPSHQVTQMGQEVILRCVPISNHLYFYWYRQILGQKVEFLVSFYNNEISEKSEIFDDQFSVERPDGSNFTLKIRSTKLEDSAMYFCASSDGVGTEAFFGQGTRLTVV.